The T cell receptor (beta chain) described here comes from a study of blood T cell repertoires in COVID-19. Clones were sequenced by immunoSEQ multiplex PCR, and TCRdb holds only the in-frame ones, with some missing. This sample has about 300,000 clones, with around 85% found just once. V shed 4 bases and J shed 6 bases, with 7 bases lying between them. The CDR3 loop spans 12 amino acids. Germline values: CDR1 MNHEY, CDR2 SVGEGT. Sequenced sample: PBMCs or T cells enriched from blood (not recorded which). The sequence was obtained from a man between 25 and 39 years old who had recovered from COVID-19. The chain links TRBV6-2 or TRBV6-3 to TRBJ2-1; no firm D call. CDR3 nucleotides: TGTGCCAGCAGTTCACAGAGCAATGAGCAGTTCTTC. Its translation: CASSSQSNEQFF.